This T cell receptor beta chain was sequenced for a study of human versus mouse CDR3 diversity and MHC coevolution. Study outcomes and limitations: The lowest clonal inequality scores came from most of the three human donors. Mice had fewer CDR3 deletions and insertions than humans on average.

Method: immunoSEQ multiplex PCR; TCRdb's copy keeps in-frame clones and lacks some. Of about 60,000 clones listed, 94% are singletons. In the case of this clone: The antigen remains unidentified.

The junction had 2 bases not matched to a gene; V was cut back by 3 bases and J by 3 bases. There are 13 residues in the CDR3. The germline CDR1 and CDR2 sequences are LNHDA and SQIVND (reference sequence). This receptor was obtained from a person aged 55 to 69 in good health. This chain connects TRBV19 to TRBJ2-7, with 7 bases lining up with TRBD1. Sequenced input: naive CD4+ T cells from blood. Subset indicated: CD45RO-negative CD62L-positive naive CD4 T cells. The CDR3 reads CASSMRQGYEQYF. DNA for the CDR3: TGTGCCAGTAGTATGAGACAGGGCTACGAGCAGTACTTC.